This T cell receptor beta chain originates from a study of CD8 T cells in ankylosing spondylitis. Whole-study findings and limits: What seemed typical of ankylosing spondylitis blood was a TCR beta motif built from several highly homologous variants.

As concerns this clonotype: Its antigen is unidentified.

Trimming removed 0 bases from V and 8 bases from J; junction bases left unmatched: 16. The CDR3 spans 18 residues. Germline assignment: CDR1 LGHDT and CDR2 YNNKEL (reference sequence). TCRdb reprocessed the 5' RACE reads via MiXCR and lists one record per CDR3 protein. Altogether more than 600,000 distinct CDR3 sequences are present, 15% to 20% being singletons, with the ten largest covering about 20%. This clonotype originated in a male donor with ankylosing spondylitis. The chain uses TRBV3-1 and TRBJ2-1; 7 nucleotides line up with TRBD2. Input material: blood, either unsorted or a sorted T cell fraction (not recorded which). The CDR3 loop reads CASSQDGLFERGGDEQFF. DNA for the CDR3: TGTGCCAGCAGCCAAGATGGTCTGTTCGAGCGGGGTGGGGATGAGCAGTTCTTC.